This T cell receptor beta chain is from a study of blood T cell repertoires in COVID-19. With 4 bases removed from V and 5 bases from J, the gap between germline ends came to 15 bases. Germline V lookup: CDR1 MNHEY, CDR2 SMNVEV (reference sequence). This CDR3 spans 14 amino acids. As originally analysed: Amplified reference gene primers provided the basis for estimating nucleated cell counts. Produced via immunoSEQ multiplex PCR; TCRdb's table is partial and in-frame only. D and trimming come from the DNA, and the V and J calls and clone size come from that table. The sample gives fewer than 70,000 clones, over 75% of which show up once; 2.5% to 3.5% is in the top ten.

This rearrangement joins TRBV27 to TRBJ2-7, with D perhaps matching TRBD1 (5 bases). The sample taken for sequencing was peripheral blood. The origin of this receptor is an elderly man with acute or convalescent COVID-19. For the CDR3, the DNA is TGTGCCAGCAGTTATGCCAGGGATATCGACGAGCAGTACTTC. Residues: CASSYARDIDEQYF.